This entry lists 18 T cell receptor beta chains sequenced from one sample in a study of T cells after yellow fever vaccination. TCRdb processed the 5' RACE reads anew with MiXCR; each CDR3 protein has one entry. Found here are about 400,000 distinct CDR3 sequences, around 6.5% of them singletons; the top ten hold over 12%. Sequencing used PBMCs, obtained 5 days after the yellow fever booster vaccination. The receptors stem from a man between 25 and 39 years old who received the YFV17D yellow fever vaccine.

V usage is TRBV27 and J usage is TRBJ2-3; TRBD1 matches at 12 bases. CDR3 length equals 15 residues. V shed 2 bases, J shed 7 bases, and the junction held 4 bases outside the gene matches. Per germline, CDR1 MNHEY and CDR2 SMNVEV (reference sequence). CDR3 region: CASSLGDRGLNTQYF. The CDR3 nucleotides are TGTGCCAGCAGTTTAGGGGACAGGGGGCTGAATACGCAGTATTTT.

The chain recombines TRBV24-1 with TRBJ2-5; 11 bases line up with TRBD2. V lost 3 bases to trimming and J lost 2 bases; unmatched junction nucleotides: 7. Germline CDR1 reads KGHDR; CDR2 reads SFDVKD. This CDR3 comprises 17 residues. The CDR3 nucleotides are TGTGCCACCAGTGATGGCCGACTAGCGGGACAACAAGAGACCCAGTACTTC. Translating gives CATSDGRLAGQQETQYF.

This clonotype was picked up a small number of times. The genes are TRBV5-5 and TRBJ1-4, with unresolved D. The germline gives CDR1 SGHKS, CDR2 YYEKEE (reference sequence). Trimming took 3 bases from V and 6 from J, leaving 12 bases between them. The CDR3 is made up of 14 amino acids. The CDR3 loop reads CASSSVGLDEKLFF. The DNA for the CDR3 is TGTGCCAGCAGCTCGGTAGGACTGGATGAAAAACTGTTTTTT.

This clonotype has just a few counts. This rearrangement joins TRBV18 to TRBJ1-1; TRBD1 matches at 10 bases. Germline V gene lookup returns CDR1 KGHSH and CDR2 LQKENI. The CDR3 is 17 residues long. The V gene end was trimmed by 3 bases and the J gene end by 1 base; junction bases not matched to a gene: 8. CDR3 in amino acids: CASSPRGTGAGNTEAFF. In DNA, the CDR3 is TGTGCCAGCTCACCCCGCGGGACAGGGGCCGGGAACACTGAAGCTTTCTTT.

This clonotype was found many times. V and J are TRBV5-4 and TRBJ2-1, with TRBD2 matching over 13 bases. The CDR3 is 15 amino acids. Germline V CDR1 and CDR2: SGHNT, YYREEE (reference sequence). Trimming took 5 bases from V and 5 from J; bases not matched to a gene: 4. Here the CDR3 DNA reads TGTGCCAGCAGACCGACTAGCGGGAGGAACAATGAGCAGTTCTTC. As protein: CASRPTSGRNNEQFF.

This clonotype has only one observation. A read error may account for a junction end that differs from germline. The rearrangement links TRBV20-1 to TRBJ1-1; 7 positions agree with TRBD1. The length of the CDR3 is 17 residues. CDR1 and CDR2 (germline): DFQATT, SNEGSKA (reference sequence). The chain's CDR3 is CCARPGRSTGRNTEAFF. In DNA, the CDR3 is TGCTGTGCTCGCCCCGGCCGGTCGACAGGGCGAAACACTGAAGCTTTCTTT.

This clonotype was seen repeatedly, ten times or more. The chain uses TRBV4-3 and TRBJ1-2; the D is unclear. In germline, CDR1 is LGHNA, CDR2 YSLEER. The length of the CDR3 is 14 residues. V shed 0 bases and J shed 4 bases, with 9 bases lying between them. CDR3 sequence reads: CASSQDRQAYGYTF. The CDR3 bases are TGCGCCAGCAGCCAAGATCGCCAGGCCTATGGCTACACCTTC.

This clonotype was seen ten or more times. This chain links TRBV27 with TRBJ2-7; maybe TRBD2 (5 bases). V was trimmed by 2 bases and J by 6 bases, leaving 11 bases between them. CDR1 MNHEY and CDR2 SMNVEV come from the germline V gene (reference sequence). The CDR3 contains 13 residues. The CDR3 region is CASSLNGRGEQYF. CDR3 nucleotides: TGTGCCAGCAGTTTAAATGGGAGAGGCGAGCAGTACTTC.

This clonotype came up many times. V usage is TRBV7-9 and J usage is TRBJ2-7; D call uncertain. This CDR3 has 12 residues. Trimming removed 1 base from V and 6 bases from J, with 7 bases in between. In germline, CDR1 is SEHNR, CDR2 FQNEAQ (reference sequence). The CDR3 DNA is TGTGCCAGCAGCTTAGTGGTCCTCGAGCAGTACTTC. Protein: CASSLVVLEQYF. Full variable domain (outside the CDR3, taken from reference TRBV7-9 and TRBJ2-7): DTGVSQNPRHKITKRGQNVTFRCDPISEHNRLYWYRQTLGQGPEFLTYFQNEAQLEKSRLLSDRFSAERPKGSFSTLEIQRTEQGDSAMYLCASSLVVLEQYFGPGTRLTVT.

There are many counts of this clonotype. The V gene is TRBV20-1, the J gene TRBJ1-1; perhaps TRBD1 as D (6 bases). Germline CDR1 is DFQATT and CDR2 is SNEGSKA (reference sequence). V gave up 5 bases and J gave up 4 bases, with 11 bases separating them. The CDR3 totals 12 residues. CDR3 amino acids: CSAEQGGTEAFF. CDR3 coding DNA: TGCAGTGCTGAACAGGGTGGCACTGAAGCTTTCTTT.

The table lists this clonotype with many counts. J is TRBJ2-2 and V is TRBV9; tentatively, D is TRBD1 (5 bases). Germline V CDR1 and CDR2: SGDLS, YYNGEE. V was shortened by 4 bases and J by 4 bases, with 17 bases between the two germline ends. The CDR3 spans 16 residues. DNA for the CDR3: TGTGCCAGCAGCACATCGACAGCCCCGGGCACCGGGGAGCTGTTTTTT. It specifies CASSTSTAPGTGELFF.

This clonotype has a count of ten or more. The chain couples TRBV10-3 to TRBJ1-2, with D unclear. This CDR3 comprises 12 residues. Between the trimmed V and J ends, which lost 8 bases and 8 bases, there was a span of 15 bases. The germline V gene encodes CDR1 ENHRY and CDR2 SYGVKD. This chain's CDR3 is CAIGGFRGGYTF. The DNA for the CDR3 is TGTGCCATCGGTGGATTCCGAGGCGGCTACACCTTC.

This clonotype was found a few times. This rearrangement joins TRBV18 to TRBJ2-6, with 8 bases matching TRBD2. V lost 6 bases, J lost 0 bases, and 10 bases stayed unmatched. The CDR3 is made up of 18 amino acids. Germline loops: CDR1 KGHSH, CDR2 LQKENI. CDR3 amino acids: CASSKNSGILSGANVLTF. CDR3 DNA: TGTGCCAGCTCTAAAAATAGCGGGATTCTCTCTGGGGCCAACGTCCTGACTTTC.

The chain employs TRBV5-3 and TRBJ2-1, with 11 bases lining up with TRBD2. TRBV5-3 is marked as an open reading frame, function uncertain. This CDR3 has 14 residues. The ends lost 4 bases at V and 5 bases at J; junction bases unmatched: 2. The CDR3 nucleotides are TGTGCCAGAAGCACGGGACTAGCGGACAATGAGCAGTTCTTC. It yields the protein CARSTGLADNEQFF.

This clonotype has a count of ten or more. The chain links TRBV7-2 to TRBJ2-1; D is tentatively TRBD1 or TRBD2 (5 bases each). CDR1 and CDR2 (germline): SGHTA, FQGNSA. The V end lost 1 base, the J end lost 2 bases, and 9 bases lay between the germline ends. This CDR3 spans 15 amino acids. The CDR3 sequence is CASSLGGSPYNEQFF. The CDR3, as DNA: TGTGCCAGCAGCTTAGGGGGGTCCCCCTACAATGAGCAGTTCTTC.

This clonotype was recorded a few times. The V call is TRBV19, the J call TRBJ2-1; no firm D call. The CDR3 is made up of 14 amino acids. V was clipped by 1 base and J by 9 bases, with 13 bases between them. Germline loops: CDR1 LNHDA, CDR2 SQIVND (reference sequence). The CDR3 loop reads CASSIARGSSEQFF. In DNA, the CDR3 is TGTGCCAGTAGTATAGCTAGAGGTAGCAGTGAGCAGTTCTTC.

This chain links TRBV20-1 with TRBJ1-1; a possible D gene is TRBD1 (5 bases). Trimming took 6 bases from V and 8 from J, leaving 16 bases between them. This CDR3 is built from 12 residues. Germline CDR1 reads DFQATT; CDR2 reads SNEGSKA (reference sequence). CDR3 region: CSAYDSPREAFF. The CDR3 nucleotides are TGCAGTGCATACGACAGTCCTAGAGAAGCTTTCTTT.

This clonotype was seen at least ten times. The rearrangement uses TRBV18 and TRBJ2-1; D is uncertain. This CDR3 has 12 residues. Germline-derived CDR1 and CDR2 are KGHSH and LQKENI. The germline V and J ends were trimmed by 3 bases and 9 bases, with 9 bases remaining between them. CDR3 DNA: TGTGCCAGCTCACCGGGCGCTGTTGAGCAGTTCTTC. Translating gives CASSPGAVEQFF.